The 12 T cell receptor beta chains listed next were all sequenced from one sample in a study of blood T cell repertoires in COVID-19. The assay was immunoSEQ multiplex PCR, and TCRdb's table has in-frame clones only and misses some. The profile shows 150,000 to 200,000 clones, about 88% of them singletons. The sequenced sample consisted of PBMCs or T cells enriched from blood (not recorded which). Receptors were obtained from a woman in her thirties or forties in a cohort exposed to, infected with or recovered from COVID-19 (not recorded which).

The chain employs TRBV11-2 and TRBJ1-2, with 8 positions matching TRBD1. CDR1 and CDR2 from the germline V gene are SGHAT and FQNNGV. Trimming took 0 bases from V and 5 from J; bases not matched to a gene: 5. CDR3 size: 15 residues. Here the CDR3 DNA reads TGTGCCAGCAGCTTAGATGGCAGGGGGCTGTATGGCTACACCTTC. Its translation: CASSLDGRGLYGYTF.

The chain links TRBV4-1 to TRBJ1-3, with D possibly TRBD1 on 5 matching bases. Trimming removed 4 bases from V and 0 bases from J, with 10 bases in between. Germline V CDR1 and CDR2: MGHRA, YSYEKL. The CDR3 is 15 amino acids. The CDR3 coding sequence is TGCGCCAGCAGCCGGTTGGACAACTCTGGAAACACCATATATTTT. This encodes CASSRLDNSGNTIYF.

The chain carries TRBV18 and TRBJ1-4, with TRBD1 matching 7 bases. In germline, CDR1 is KGHSH, CDR2 LQKENI. V lost 5 bases and J lost 7; bases outside the gene matches: 4. The CDR3 has 13 amino acids. Written as DNA, the CDR3 is TGTGCCAGCTCATACGACAGGGTTGAAAAACTGTTTTTT. Amino acids: CASSYDRVEKLFF.

This chain connects TRBV25-1 to TRBJ1-2; 7 bases map to TRBD1. The CDR3 is 12 amino acids. Losses at the gene ends were 8 bases for V and 6 bases for J; bases not matched to a gene: 6. Germline V CDR1 and CDR2: MGHDK, SYGVNS. The CDR3 region has the DNA TGTGCCAGCGGATGGACAGGAGATGGCTACACCTTC. Translating it yields CASGWTGDGYTF.

This clone was detected once. The rearrangement uses TRBV4-1 and TRBJ2-5; 10 bases are a match to TRBD1. The germline V gene has CDR1 MGHRA and CDR2 YSYEKL. V trimming: 5 bases; J trimming: 9 bases; junction bases outside the gene matches: 12. CDR3 length equals 15 residues. The CDR3 DNA reads as TGCGCCAGCAGCTCCCCTGGACAGGGGGTGTCGGCCCAGTACTTC. Encoded protein: CASSSPGQGVSAQYF.

This chain joins TRBV5-6 and TRBJ1-3; D gene uncertain. Trimming took 4 bases from V and 4 from J, leaving 9 bases between them. The CDR3 has 13 residues. The V gene's germline CDR1 is SGHDT and CDR2 YYEEEE. For the CDR3, the DNA is TGTGCCAGCAGCCAGACGGGGGGAAACACCATATATTTT. Translation gives CASSQTGGNTIYF. The full variable domain, in which reference TRBV5-6 and TRBJ1-3 provide the parts outside the CDR3, is DAGVTQSPTHLIKTRGQQVTLRCSPKSGHDTVSWYQQALGQGPQFIFQYYEEEERQRGNFPDRFSGHQFPNYSSELNVNALLLGDSALYLCASSQTGGNTIYFGEGSWLTVV.

This sequence joins TRBV18 and TRBJ2-5; TRBD1 aligns across 11 bases. With V trimmed by 3 bases and J by 5 bases, 5 bases remained unmatched. The length of the CDR3 is 15 residues. The V gene's germline CDR1 is KGHSH and CDR2 LQKENI. CDR3 residues: CASSPPDRGRETQYF. The DNA of the CDR3 is TGTGCCAGCTCACCTCCGGACAGGGGGCGGGAGACCCAGTACTTC.

CDR3 amino acids: CASSIVRDTIYF. The CDR3 DNA reads TGTGCCAGTAGTATAGTTCGAGACACCATATATTTT. The chain combines TRBV19 with TRBJ1-3; D not resolved. In germline, CDR1 is LNHDA, CDR2 SQIVND (reference sequence). V was trimmed by 1 base and J by 8 bases, leaving 6 bases between them. The CDR3 is 12 residues long. The whole variable domain, filled in from reference TRBV19 and TRBJ1-3, reads DGGITQSPKYLFRKEGQNVTLSCEQNLNHDAMYWYRQDPGQGLRLIYYSQIVNDFQKGDIAEGYSVSREKKESFPLTVTSAQKNPTAFYLCASSIVRDTIYFGEGSWLTVV.

V usage is TRBV19 and J usage is TRBJ2-5, with 9 bases lining up with TRBD1. Germline V gene lookup returns CDR1 LNHDA and CDR2 SQIVND (reference sequence). The CDR3 sequence is 16 residues long. With V trimmed by 1 base and J by 5 bases, 8 bases remained unmatched. This CDR3 is CASSIVWTGVEETQYF. CDR3 nucleotide sequence: TGTGCCAGTAGTATAGTTTGGACAGGGGTGGAGGAGACCCAGTACTTC.

The chain employs TRBV27 and TRBJ1-1, with D possibly being TRBD1 (6 bases). Germline CDR1 MNHEY, CDR2 SMNVEV (reference sequence). V gave up 5 bases and J gave up 1 base, with 8 bases separating them. The CDR3 extends over 13 amino acids. CDR3 in DNA: TGTGCCAGCAGTCAGACAGGGAACACTGAAGCTTTCTTT. It specifies CASSQTGNTEAFF.

J is TRBJ2-5 and V is TRBV5-6; 7 nucleotides match TRBD2. CDR1 SGHDT and CDR2 YYEEEE come from the germline V gene. The CDR3 has 17 amino acids. The V and J ends lost 0 bases and 5 bases, in that order; junction bases with no gene match: 13. The CDR3, as DNA: TGTGCCAGCAGCTTGGACTTGGGGCGGGAGTGGGCGGAGACCCAGTACTTC. Protein sequence: CASSLDLGREWAETQYF.

V is TRBV4-3 and J is TRBJ1-2; 8 bases agree with TRBD1. The CDR3 covers 17 residues. Germline-derived CDR1 and CDR2 are LGHNA and YSLEER. V was clipped by 0 bases and J by 8 bases; unmatched bases: 14. CDR3: CASSQEISARGLEGYTF. The CDR3 DNA sequence: TGCGCCAGCAGCCAAGAAATTTCTGCCAGGGGGCTTGAGGGCTACACCTTC.